This T cell receptor beta chain appears in the sequencing data of a study of T cells after yellow fever vaccination (dated by TCRdb to about 2019). Notes on the research overall: The SMART-Seq v4 Ultra Low Input RNA kit was used to prepare libraries from fractions with low cell numbers. Two healthy male donors made up the cohort, one aged 18 to 30 years and the other aged 30 to 40 years. To follow T-cell clones before and after both primary and booster YFV17D yellow fever vaccination, bulk TCR alpha and beta repertoires underwent longitudinal sequencing. Bulk PBMC replicates and cell subsets were isolated from blood drawn at multiple timepoints before and after both primary and secondary immunization. The paper's findings and limits, for the study overall: After the booster, most clones that had expanded after primary vaccination were detected again (around 95% of CD4 and around 88% of CD8), suggesting broad maintenance of memory. The secondary T-cell response was found to be weaker but faster than the primary response, with a peak reached on day 5 rather than on day 15. Computational filtering was required because FACS-sorted repertoires could contain abundant contaminating clonotypes from the bulk population. A small share of clonotypes was detected in both CD4 and CD8 compartments, with the overlap likely arising from convergent recombination. The study included only a couple of donors, which limits how far the findings can be generalized.

The CDR3 goes from the cysteine to the phenylalanine over 15 residues. Just CDR3 DNA is preserved here, 45 bases in frame from base 1. V lost 5 bases and J lost 6 bases; the stretch between them is 18 bases long. The CDR1 and CDR2 encoded by the germline V gene are SGHVS and FQNEAQ. The listed sequencing device is Illumina NovaSeq 6000. TCR cDNA was synthesized by 5'RACE template switching, which introduced a universal primer site and unique molecular identifiers. cDNA synthesis was primed from both the TCR alpha and TCR beta constant segments. Two PCR steps were used to amplify libraries, with sample barcodes and sequencing adapters being added in the second step. Sequencing of libraries was performed on Illumina HiSeq 2500 (2x100 bp) or NovaSeq (2x150 bp). The authors processed their data as follows. Reads were demultiplexed and collapsed into UMI consensus sequences with MIGEC, and V(D)J alignment was performed with MiXCR. Using edgeR on replicate PBMC samples, clonotypes were called vaccine-responding if FDR was below 0.01 and the log2 fold change was above 5 up to day 15. Each bulk clonotype received a CD4 or CD8 identity based on whether the sequenced CD4 or CD8 repertoire contained that clonotype at higher abundance. TCRdb's own reprocessing of the public reads used fastp at Q25 and MiXCR and kept productive beta chains. Each entry merges the rows of one CDR3 protein and shows their most common DNA and genes. TCRdb, not the authors, supplied the V and J calls. The sample records roughly 160,000 distinct CDR3 sequences, over 7% of which are singletons. About a third of the sample is held by the ten biggest clonotypes.

For this clonotype: Its antigen specificity is not known. Base quality data are lacking; no much larger clone is found one base away.

Sample treatment or condition, as interpreted from the label and publication: live attenuated yellow fever vaccine strain. PBMCs were isolated from peripheral blood using a standard Ficoll-Paque protocol. Dynabeads CD4 and CD8 positive selection kits were used to isolate CD4 and CD8 T-cell fractions. TriZol was used to extract RNA from bulk PBMCs, from CD4 and CD8 fractions, and from dextramer-positive and dextramer-negative fractions. The material sequenced was CD8+ T cells sorted from PBMCs, taken 45 days after the yellow fever booster vaccination. The rearrangement combines TRBV7-8 with TRBJ2-3, with a weak D call of TRBD1 (5 bases match). This clonotype originated in a man aged 18-30 years who received the YFV17D yellow fever vaccine. The sequenced DNA: TGTGCCAGCAGCCCGTCAATAAGGGGTTCGGATACGCAGTATTTT. Translated, this is CASSPSIRGSDTQYF.